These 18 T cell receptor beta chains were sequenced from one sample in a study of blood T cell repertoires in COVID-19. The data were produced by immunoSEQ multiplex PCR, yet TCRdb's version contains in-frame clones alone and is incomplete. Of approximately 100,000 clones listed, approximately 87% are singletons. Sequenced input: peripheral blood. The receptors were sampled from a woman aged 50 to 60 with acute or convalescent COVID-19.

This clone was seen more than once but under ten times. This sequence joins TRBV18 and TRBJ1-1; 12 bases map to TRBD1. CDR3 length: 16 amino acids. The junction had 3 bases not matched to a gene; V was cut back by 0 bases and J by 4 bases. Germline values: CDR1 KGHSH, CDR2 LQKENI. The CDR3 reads CASSPPGQGALTEAFF. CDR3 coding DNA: TGTGCCAGCTCACCACCGGGACAGGGGGCCCTCACTGAAGCTTTCTTT.

The CDR3 bases are TGCGCCAGCAGCTTGGATGCGGGATATGCCTATGGCTACACCTTC. Its translation is CASSLDAGYAYGYTF. The V and J genes are TRBV5-1 and TRBJ1-2, with no clear D. CDR3 size: 15 residues. Germline values: CDR1 SGHRS, CDR2 YFSETQ. V lost 0 bases, J lost 4 bases, and 13 bases lay in between. Full variable domain (missing parts from reference TRBV5-1 and TRBJ1-2): KAGVTQTPRYLIKTRGQQVTLSCSPISGHRSVSWYQQTPGQGLQFLFEYFSETQRNKGNFPGRFSGRQFSNSRSEMNVSTLELGDSALYLCASSLDAGYAYGYTFGSGTRLTVV.

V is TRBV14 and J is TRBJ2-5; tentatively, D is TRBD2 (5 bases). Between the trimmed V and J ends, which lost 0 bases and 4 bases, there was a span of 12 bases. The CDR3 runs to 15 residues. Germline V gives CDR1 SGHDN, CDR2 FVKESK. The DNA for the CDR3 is TGTGCCAGCAGCCAAGATGGGAAAGGGAGAGAGACCCAGTACTTC. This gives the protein CASSQDGKGRETQYF.

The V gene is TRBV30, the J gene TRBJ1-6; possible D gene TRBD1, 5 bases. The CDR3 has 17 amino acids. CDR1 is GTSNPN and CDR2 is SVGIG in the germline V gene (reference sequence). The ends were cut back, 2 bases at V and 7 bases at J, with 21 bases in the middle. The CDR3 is CAWSRTSPSLPNSPLHF. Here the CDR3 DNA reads TGTGCCTGGAGTCGGACATCCCCGAGCCTCCCAAATTCACCCCTCCACTTT.

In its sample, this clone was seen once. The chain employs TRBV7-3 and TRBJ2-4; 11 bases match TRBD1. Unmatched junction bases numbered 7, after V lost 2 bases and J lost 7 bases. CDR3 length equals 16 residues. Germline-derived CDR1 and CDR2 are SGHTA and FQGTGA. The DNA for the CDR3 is TGTGCCAGCAGCTTATCGCCCAGGGACAGGGGGAACATTCAGTACTTC. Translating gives CASSLSPRDRGNIQYF.

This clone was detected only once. The CDR3: CASSYHGQGLYGYTF. The CDR3 nucleotides are TGTGCCAGCAGCTACCACGGACAGGGTTTATATGGCTACACCTTC. The rearrangement links TRBV3-1 (or the pseudogene TRBV3-2) to TRBJ1-2; 8 bases agree with TRBD1. Germline V gene lookup returns CDR1 LGHDT and CDR2 YNNKEL (reference sequence). V was clipped by 5 bases and J by 5 bases; unmatched bases: 10. This CDR3 is built from 15 residues.

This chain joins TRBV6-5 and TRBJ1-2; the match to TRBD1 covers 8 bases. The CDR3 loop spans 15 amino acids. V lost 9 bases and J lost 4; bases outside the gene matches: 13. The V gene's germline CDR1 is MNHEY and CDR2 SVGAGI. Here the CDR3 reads CASSLQTGDFYGYTF. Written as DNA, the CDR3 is TGTGCCAGTTCCCTTCAGACAGGGGATTTCTATGGCTACACCTTC.

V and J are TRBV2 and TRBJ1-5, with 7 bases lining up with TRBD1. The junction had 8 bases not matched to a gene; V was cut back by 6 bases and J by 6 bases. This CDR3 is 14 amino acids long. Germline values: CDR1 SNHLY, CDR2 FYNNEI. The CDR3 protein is CASSDRVVGQPQHF. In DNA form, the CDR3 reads TGTGCCAGCAGCGACAGGGTAGTCGGTCAGCCCCAGCATTTT.

CDR3 loop: CASSESLAADTQYF. The CDR3 nucleotides read TGTGCCAGCAGTGAGAGCCTAGCGGCAGATACGCAGTATTTT. The genes are TRBV6-1 and TRBJ2-3, with 7 bases lining up with TRBD2. In germline, CDR1 is MNHNS, CDR2 SASEGT. The CDR3 is 14 residues long. After removal of 3 bases from V and 4 bases from J, the junction contained 4 bases not matched to a gene.

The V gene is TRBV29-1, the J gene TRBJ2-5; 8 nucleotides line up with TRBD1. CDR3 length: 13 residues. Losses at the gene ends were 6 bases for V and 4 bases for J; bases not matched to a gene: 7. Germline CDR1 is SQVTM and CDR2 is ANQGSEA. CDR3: CSVRGTGRETQYF. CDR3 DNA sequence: TGCAGCGTCCGAGGGACAGGAAGAGAGACCCAGTACTTC.

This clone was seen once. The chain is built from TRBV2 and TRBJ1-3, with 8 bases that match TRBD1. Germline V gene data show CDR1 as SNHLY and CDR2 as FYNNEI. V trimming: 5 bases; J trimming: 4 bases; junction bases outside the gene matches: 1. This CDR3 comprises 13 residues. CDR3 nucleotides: TGTGCCAGCAGTACAGGGGGAGGAAACACCATATATTTT. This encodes CASSTGGGNTIYF. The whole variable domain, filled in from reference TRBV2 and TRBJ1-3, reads EPEVTQTPSHQVTQMGQEVILRCVPISNHLYFYWYRQILGQKVEFLVSFYNNEISEKSEIFDDQFSVERPDGSNFTLKIRSTKLEDSAMYFCASSTGGGNTIYFGEGSWLTVV.

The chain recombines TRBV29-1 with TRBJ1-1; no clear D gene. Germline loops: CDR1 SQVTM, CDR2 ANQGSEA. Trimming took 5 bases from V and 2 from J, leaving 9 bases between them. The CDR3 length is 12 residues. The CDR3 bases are TGCAGCGTTAAAACAGCAAACACTGAAGCTTTCTTT. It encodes CSVKTANTEAFF.

The CDR3 loop reads CASSSNSGLAKNIQYF. CDR3 coding DNA: TGTGCCAGCAGCTCGAACAGCGGTCTAGCCAAAAACATTCAGTACTTC. V gene TRBV11-3 combines with J gene TRBJ2-4, with D possibly TRBD2 on 5 matching bases. V lost 4 bases to trimming and J lost 0 bases, with 13 bases between them. The CDR3 is made up of 16 amino acids. Germline V lookup: CDR1 SGHNT, CDR2 YENEEA.

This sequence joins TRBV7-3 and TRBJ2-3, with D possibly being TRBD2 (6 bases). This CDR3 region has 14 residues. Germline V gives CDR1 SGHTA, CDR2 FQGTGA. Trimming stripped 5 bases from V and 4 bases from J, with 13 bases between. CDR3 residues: CASSTGSGSDTQYF. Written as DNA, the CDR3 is TGTGCCAGCAGCACCGGTAGCGGCTCAGATACGCAGTATTTT. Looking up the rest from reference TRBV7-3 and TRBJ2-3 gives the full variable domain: GAGVSQTPSNKVTEKGKYVELRCDPISGHTALYWYRQSLGQGPEFLIYFQGTGAADDSGLPNDRFFAVRPEGSVSTLKIQRTERGDSAVYLCASSTGSGSDTQYFGPGTRLTVL.

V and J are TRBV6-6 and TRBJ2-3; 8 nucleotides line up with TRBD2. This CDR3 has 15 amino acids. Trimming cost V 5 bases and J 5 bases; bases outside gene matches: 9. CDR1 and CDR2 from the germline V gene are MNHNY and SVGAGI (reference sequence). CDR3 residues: CASSPIGTSEDTQYF. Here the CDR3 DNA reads TGTGCCAGCAGTCCCATCGGGACTAGTGAAGATACGCAGTATTTT.

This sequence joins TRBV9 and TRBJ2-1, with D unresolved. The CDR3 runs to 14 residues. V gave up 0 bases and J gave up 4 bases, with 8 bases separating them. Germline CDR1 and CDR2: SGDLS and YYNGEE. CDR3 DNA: TGTGCCAGCAGCGTAGATGGCTTTTACAATGAGCAGTTCTTC. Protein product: CASSVDGFYNEQFF. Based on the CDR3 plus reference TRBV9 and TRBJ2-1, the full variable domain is DSGVTQTPKHLITATGQRVTLRCSPRSGDLSVYWYQQSLDQGLQFLIQYYNGEERAKGNILERFSAQQFPDLHSELNLSSLELGDSALYFCASSVDGFYNEQFFGPGTRLTVL.

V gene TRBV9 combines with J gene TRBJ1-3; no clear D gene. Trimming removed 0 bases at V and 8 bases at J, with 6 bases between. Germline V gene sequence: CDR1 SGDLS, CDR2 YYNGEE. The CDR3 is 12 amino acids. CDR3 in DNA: TGTGCCAGCAGCGTAGTCGAGGACACCATATATTTT. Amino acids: CASSVVEDTIYF.

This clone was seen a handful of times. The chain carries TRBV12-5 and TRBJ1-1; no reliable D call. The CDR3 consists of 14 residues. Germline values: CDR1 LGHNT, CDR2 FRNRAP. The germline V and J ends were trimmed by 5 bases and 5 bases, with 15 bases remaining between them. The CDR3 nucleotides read TGTGCTAGTGGTCTGTCCGTCCGCCGGACTGAAGCTTTCTTT. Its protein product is CASGLSVRRTEAFF.